Below, 8 T cell receptor beta chains from the same sample are listed, as sequenced in a study of glioma-infiltrating T cells. Using RNA template, CDR3s of TCR alpha and beta were amplified with iRepertoire arm-PCR. TCRdb used MiXCR to reprocess the multiplex PCR reads, holding one entry per CDR3 protein. The data contain some 93,000 distinct CDR3 sequences, approximately 42% of them singletons. The sequenced sample consisted of glioma tissue, nonneoplastic brain tissue, or PBMCs (not recorded which). The receptors come from a human donor with low-grade glioma or glioblastoma, undergoing nonglioma brain surgery, or in good health (not recorded which).

This clonotype appeared a single time. The CDR3 nucleotides read TGTGCCAGCAGGGCAGGACAGGGGATAATGAACACTGAAGCTTTCTTT. Translating it yields CASRAGQGIMNTEAFF. The V call is TRBV6-5, the J call TRBJ1-1, with 9 bases identical to TRBD1. The CDR3 consists of 16 residues. The trim removed 6 bases at V and 0 bases at J, leaving 8 bases unmatched. CDR1 is MNHEY, CDR2 SVGAGI, per germline.

Concerning this clonotype itself: One end of the junction fails to match germline, which may point to a read error. The V call is TRBV4-3, the J call TRBJ1-2; 8 bases align to TRBD1. This CDR3 comprises 14 residues. Germline values: CDR1 LGHNA, CDR2 YSLEER. This CDR3 is CASSARQGYYSYTF. The DNA for the CDR3 is TGCGCCAGCAGCGCAAGACAGGGGTACTATAGCTACACCTTC.

The chain combines TRBV6-6 with TRBJ2-1, with 10 bases matching TRBD1. J gave up 8 bases and V 6 bases, and 10 bases lay outside the gene matches. Germline CDR1 is MNHNY and CDR2 is SVGAGI (reference sequence). The CDR3 has 15 amino acids. Here the CDR3 reads CASRGLGTGEYEQFF. The CDR3 DNA follows: TGTGCCAGCAGGGGACTCGGGACAGGGGAATATGAGCAGTTCTTC.

This clonotype occurred many times. The chain combines TRBV20-1 with TRBJ2-2; D gene ambiguous. In germline, CDR1 is DFQATT, CDR2 SNEGSKA (reference sequence). Trimming shortened V by 6 bases and J by 0 bases, and 8 bases separated the two germline ends. This CDR3 is 13 amino acids long. Written as DNA, the CDR3 is TGCAGTGCCATTGGCCCGAACACCGGGGAGCTGTTTTTT. Translating gives CSAIGPNTGELFF.

In this sample, this clonotype turned up once. The chain joins TRBV20-1 to TRBJ2-5, with D tentatively TRBD2 (6 bases). Germline CDR1 reads DFQATT; CDR2 reads SNEGSKA (reference sequence). CDR3 length: 14 amino acids. CDR3 sequence (DNA): TGCAGCGTTGCGGGTCCAGGACTTAGGGAGGCCCAGTACTTC. Amino acids: CSVAGPGLREAQYF.

This clonotype was seen many times. The V and J genes are TRBV29-1 and TRBJ2-1, with D perhaps matching TRBD2 (7 bases). The CDR3 is 13 residues long. CDR1 and CDR2 (germline): SQVTM, ANQGSEA. Trimming pared 8 bases from V and 2 bases from J, leaving 13 bases between. CDR3: CSQAGTTYNEQFF. The CDR3 region has the DNA TGCAGCCAAGCGGGGACAACCTACAATGAGCAGTTCTTC.

Many counts were recorded for this clonotype. For the CDR3, the DNA is TGTGCCAGCTCACCATTTAATCGGGGGAGCCGCACAGATACGCAGTATTTT. This encodes CASSPFNRGSRTDTQYF. This rearrangement joins TRBV18 to TRBJ2-3; a possible D gene is TRBD2 (6 bases). Deletions cut 2 bases from V and 1 base from J, with 16 bases between. In germline, CDR1 is KGHSH, CDR2 LQKENI. The CDR3 sequence is 17 residues long.

CDR3 amino acids: CASSQDQGAETQYF. The CDR3 nucleotides are TGCGCCAGCAGCCAAGACCAAGGGGCAGAGACCCAGTACTTC. V and J are TRBV4-1 and TRBJ2-5; TRBD1 is a possible D gene (5 bases). Trimming removed 0 bases from V and 4 bases from J, with 9 bases in between. The V gene's germline CDR1 is MGHRA and CDR2 YSYEKL. There are 14 residues in the CDR3.